The 7 T cell receptor beta chains reported below all come from one sample, sequenced in a study of regulatory T cells in long-lasting Graves disease. To make TCR beta libraries, researchers used iRepertoire HTBI primers and Arm-PCR of CDR3 regions. MiXCR, applied by TCRdb to the multiplex PCR reads, yields one record per CDR3 protein. The data show 430,000 or so distinct CDR3 sequences, approximately 22% seen once. Time point specified: persistent/refractory GD, antithyroid drugs over 5 years with positive TRAb. PBMC-extracted RNA yielded the TCR library. This material consisted of peripheral blood mononuclear cells (PBMCs), taken when the disease was refractory, from a patient treated with antithyroid drugs. The source is a female donor with Graves disease.

This clonotype was counted many times. Relative to the germline gene, one junction end is altered; a read error may explain this. The V call is TRBV13, the J call TRBJ2-5; no clear D. CDR3 length: 14 residues. Germline V gene data show CDR1 as PRHDT and CDR2 as FYEKMQ (reference sequence). The CDR3 DNA is TGTGCCAGCAGTTTAGGTCAGGCCCAAGAGACCCAGTACTTC. Translation gives CASSLGQAQETQYF.

Ten or more counts support this clonotype. The chain links TRBV5-1 to TRBJ1-1; 9 bases align to TRBD1. CDR1 and CDR2 from the germline V gene are SGHRS and YFSETQ. V was clipped by 3 bases and J by 3 bases; unmatched bases: 3. The CDR3 sequence is 14 residues long. CDR3 nucleotide sequence: TGCGCCAGCAGCTCCCGGACAGGGGACACTGAAGCTTTCTTT. Encoded protein: CASSSRTGDTEAFF.

This clonotype has ten or more counts. The V and J genes are TRBV6-9 and TRBJ1-2; D is unresolved. Trimming removed 6 bases from V and 0 bases from J, with 8 bases in between. This CDR3 is built from 13 residues. CDR1 is MNHGY, CDR2 SVAAGI, per germline. The CDR3 spells CASSSSANYGYTF. CDR3 sequence (DNA): TGTGCCAGCAGCTCGTCGGCTAACTATGGCTACACCTTC.

This clonotype has ten or more counts. The chain joins TRBV15 to TRBJ1-1; D not certain. This CDR3 is built from 14 residues. V was clipped by 1 base and J by 4 bases, with 10 bases between them. Per the germline V gene, CDR1 is LNHNV and CDR2 is YYDKDF (reference sequence). CDR3 in amino acids: CATSRGEGPTEAFF. CDR3 DNA sequence: TGTGCCACCAGCAGAGGGGAGGGTCCCACTGAAGCTTTCTTT.

This clonotype was seen a handful of times. CDR3 sequence: CSARDQGTGRYEQYF. CDR3 DNA: TGCAGTGCTAGAGATCAAGGGACAGGGAGATACGAGCAGTACTTC. The J gene is TRBJ2-7, the V gene TRBV20-1; 9 bases align to TRBD1. Looked up from germline, CDR1 is DFQATT and CDR2 is SNEGSKA (reference sequence). V was clipped by 0 bases and J by 4 bases; unmatched bases: 7. The CDR3 is 15 amino acids.

This clonotype was observed a few times. A junction boundary mismatches the germline segment, possibly from a read error. The rearrangement joins TRBV5-1 to TRBJ2-1; 11 nucleotides agree with TRBD2. Germline V lookup: CDR1 SGHRS, CDR2 YFSETQ. The CDR3 spans 17 residues. The CDR3 loop is CAGSWGTTSGINNEQFF. The CDR3 nucleotides read TGCGCCGGCAGCTGGGGGACGACTAGCGGGATAAACAATGAGCAGTTCTTC.

This clonotype occurred a few times. The genes are TRBV20-1 and TRBJ2-1; D may be TRBD2 (6 bases). The ends were cut back, 5 bases at V and 9 bases at J, with 8 bases in the middle. Germline lookup yields CDR1 DFQATT and CDR2 SNEGSKA (reference sequence). This CDR3 is built from 10 residues. The CDR3 coding sequence is TGCAGTGCTCTTAGCGGTGAGCAGTTCTTC. Translation gives CSALSGEQFF.